Listed below are T cell receptor beta chains from one sample, sequenced in a study of blood T cells in healthy people across ages. MiXCR was run by TCRdb on the 5' RACE reads, yielding one entry per CDR3 protein. The sample shows some 670,000 distinct CDR3 sequences, about 51% of them seen only once. Sequencing input: blood. Every receptor here comes from a woman aged 80 or over in good health. The CDR3 runs from the conserved cysteine through the conserved F or W. Fields, in order: D gene, V gene, clone size, J gene, CDR3 DNA, CDR3 protein. A D gene is named only where the DNA matches it firmly. For some rows the clone size is stated as once, few or many, or as a class when expanded; others skip it.

TRBD1	TRBV19	-	TRBJ2-7	TGTGCCAGTAGTATCCAACCGGACAGGGTATACGAGCAGTACTTC	CASSIQPDRVYEQYF
-	TRBV28	once	TRBJ2-1	TGTGCCAGCCTCCAAGGGGGGGCGGGCAATGAGCAGTTCTTC	CASLQGGAGNEQFF
-	TRBV2	-	TRBJ2-7	TGTGCCAGCAGTGAAGGTACCTGGTCCTACGAGCAGTACTTC	CASSEGTWSYEQYF
-	TRBV4-2	many	TRBJ2-1	TGTGCCAGCAGCCCCAGACTAATTTCGGAGCTAGCGAGCTACAATGAGCAGTTCTTC	CASSPRLISELASYNEQFF
TRBD1	TRBV20-1	-	TRBJ2-1	TGCAGTGCTCGGATCGGGGACAGGGGGCGAAATGAGCAGTTCTTC	CSARIGDRGRNEQFF
TRBD2	TRBV20-1	-	TRBJ2-5	TGCAGTGCTAAATCGGGACTAGCGGGAGCCAGAGAGACCCAGTACTTC	CSAKSGLAGARETQYF
-	TRBV9	many	TRBJ2-5	TGTGCCAGCAGCGTAGTAACTACCAGGGGAGAGACCCAGTACTTC	CASSVVTTRGETQYF
TRBD2	TRBV7-9	few	TRBJ2-1	TGTGCCAGCAGCTTGACCGGGACTAGCGGAGGCGATGAGCAGTTCTTC	CASSLTGTSGGDEQFF
-	TRBV14	-	TRBJ2-3	TGTGCCAGCAGCCAGGTCCATTGGGGGTATTTT	CASSQVHWGYF
TRBD1	TRBV2	many	TRBJ2-3	TGTGCCAGCAGCCCCCTGGGACAGGGAACAGATACGCAGTATTTT	CASSPLGQGTDTQYF
-	TRBV27	few	TRBJ2-7	TGTGCCAGCAGTTTACGCTACACCTACGAGCAGTACTTC	CASSLRYTYEQYF
-	TRBV3-1	few	TRBJ1-1	TGTGCCAGCGGATTGACAGGTCGGACTGAAGCTTTCTTT	CASGLTGRTEAFF
-	TRBV7-2	-	TRBJ2-7	TGTGCCAGCAGCTTAGGCCAGATGTGGGGCTACGAGCAGTACTTC	CASSLGQMWGYEQYF
-	TRBV15	-	TRBJ1-4	TGTGCCACCAGCAGAGATCGAGGGGCCGAAAAACTGTTTTTT	CATSRDRGAEKLFF
TRBD1	TRBV5-1	many	TRBJ2-7	TGCGCCAGCAGCTTTCCTAACAGGGGGTACGAGCAGTACTTC	CASSFPNRGYEQYF
TRBD1	TRBV6-1	-	TRBJ1-1	TGTGCCAGCAATCGCCTGGGACAGACTGAAGCTTTCTTT	CASNRLGQTEAFF
TRBD1	TRBV11-2	few	TRBJ2-2	TGTGCCAGCTTGAGCCCTATCCGGGACAGGGGGACCGGGGAGCTGTTTTTT	CASLSPIRDRGTGELFF
-	TRBV29-1	-	TRBJ2-1	TGCAGCGTTCGTGATGGGGGCTACACGAATGAGCAGTTCTTC	CSVRDGGYTNEQFF
-	TRBV29-1	many	TRBJ1-2	TGCAGCGCCACCAAACTATCGGAGGGCTACACCTTC	CSATKLSEGYTF
-	TRBV29-1	many	TRBJ2-1	TGCAGCGTCTCCGAGTCGACAGTAAGGTCACGGCAGTTCTTC	CSVSESTVRSRQFF
-	TRBV6-1	-	TRBJ1-2	TGTGCCAGCAAACCCTCCGGTGGTATTAACTATGGCTACACCTTC	CASKPSGGINYGYTF
TRBD2	TRBV7-2	-	TRBJ2-1	TGTGCCAGCAGCCTGAGGACTAGCGGGAGGCCTAGCTCCTACAATGAGCAGTTCTTC	CASSLRTSGRPSSYNEQFF
TRBD2	TRBV12-3/TRBV12-4	-	TRBJ2-4	TGTGCCAGCAGTTTTCGGGGGGTGGGCATTCAGTACTTC	CASSFRGVGIQYF
-	TRBV5-1	many	TRBJ2-3	TGCGCCAGCAGCTTCACTGGAGATACGCAGTATTTT	CASSFTGDTQYF
TRBD2	TRBV18	-	TRBJ2-7	TGTGCCAGCTCACCTACGGGGGGTAACTCCTACGAGCAGTACTTC	CASSPTGGNSYEQYF
-	TRBV29-1	few	TRBJ2-7	TGCAGCGTTGAAGACCCGGGTGCCTACGAGCAGTACTTC	CSVEDPGAYEQYF
-	TRBV20-1	many	TRBJ2-7	TGCAGTGCTAGAGGAAGGCGGACAATACTATACGAGCAGTACTTC	CSARGRRTILYEQYF
TRBD2	TRBV20-1	-	TRBJ2-1	TGCAGTGCTAAAGGGACTAGCGGGAGGAATGAGCAGTTCTTC	CSAKGTSGRNEQFF
-	TRBV6-5	few	TRBJ2-6	TGTGCCAGCAGTTACTCGACCGACAGGGGGGCCAACGTCCTGACTTTC	CASSYSTDRGANVLTF
TRBD1	TRBV12-5	-	TRBJ2-1	TGTGCTAGTGGTTTGTTAACTACAGGGGGCAGCGACAATGAGCAGTTCTTC	CASGLLTTGGSDNEQFF
-	TRBV28	-	TRBJ2-1	TGTGCCAGCAGCCTACTAGGTTATGAGCAGTTCTTC	CASSLLGYEQFF
TRBD2	TRBV5-1	many	TRBJ2-1	TGCGCCAGCAGCTCGAGACTAGCGGGTACTCTGTACAATGAGCAGTTCTTC	CASSSRLAGTLYNEQFF
TRBD2	TRBV12-3/TRBV12-4	many	TRBJ2-1	TGTGCCAGCAGTTCGGGACTAGCGGGAGCCAATTACAATGAGCAGTTCTTC	CASSSGLAGANYNEQFF
-	TRBV9	few	TRBJ2-3	TGTGCCAGCTCGGACCGGGCGGCCCACACAGATACGCAGTATTTT	CASSDRAAHTDTQYF
TRBD1	TRBV9	many	TRBJ2-6	TGTGCCAGCAGCCGGACAGGGGGCTTCTCTGGGGCCAACGTCCTGACTTTC	CASSRTGGFSGANVLTF
-	TRBV4-1	-	TRBJ2-1	TGCGCCAGCAGATCCAGCTTGGGTGAGCAGTTCTTC	CASRSSLGEQFF
TRBD2	TRBV5-1	many	TRBJ2-3	TGCGCCAGCAGCTTGGCCCTCACTAGCGGGGGCACAGATACGCAGTATTTT	CASSLALTSGGTDTQYF
-	TRBV29-1	-	TRBJ1-1	TGCAGCGCTGGGAGAATGAACACTGAAGCTTTCTTT	CSAGRMNTEAFF
-	TRBV29-1	-	TRBJ1-1	TGCAGCGTCGGGGGGTCAGGGAAGATCACTGAAGCTTTCTTT	CSVGGSGKITEAFF
-	TRBV15	-	TRBJ2-7	TGTGCCACCAGCGGGGGAATGATGGGCGAGCAGTACTTC	CATSGGMMGEQYF
-	TRBV7-8	many	TRBJ1-1	TGTGCCAGCAGCTTTCGGATGAACACTGAAGCTTTCTTT	CASSFRMNTEAFF
TRBD1	TRBV5-1	-	TRBJ1-2	TGCGCCAGCAGCGTGGAGGGGGCAGGCTATGGCTACACCTTC	CASSVEGAGYGYTF
-	TRBV20-1	few	TRBJ2-7	TGCAGTGCTAAAAGGGAGGCCGAATACGAGCAGTACTTC	CSAKREAEYEQYF
-	TRBV28	-	TRBJ1-2	TGTGCCAGCAGAACTTCCGCGACCCCGGCGGATTATGGCTACACCTTC	CASRTSATPADYGYTF
-	TRBV20-1	-	TRBJ1-1	TGCAGGGCGCGAAGGGGAAACACTGAAGCTTTCTTT	CRARRGNTEAFF